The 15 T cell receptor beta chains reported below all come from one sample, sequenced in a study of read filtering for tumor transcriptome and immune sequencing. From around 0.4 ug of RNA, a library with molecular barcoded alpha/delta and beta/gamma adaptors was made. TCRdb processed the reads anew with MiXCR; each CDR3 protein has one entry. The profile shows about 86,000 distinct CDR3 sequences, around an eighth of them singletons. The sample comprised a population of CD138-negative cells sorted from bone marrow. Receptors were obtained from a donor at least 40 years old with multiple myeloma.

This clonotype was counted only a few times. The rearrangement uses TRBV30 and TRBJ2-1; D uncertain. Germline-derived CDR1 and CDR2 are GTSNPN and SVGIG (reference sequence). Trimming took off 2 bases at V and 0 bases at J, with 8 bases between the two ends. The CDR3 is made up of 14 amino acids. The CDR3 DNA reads TGTGCCTGGAGTTTAACGAGCTCCTACAATGAGCAGTTCTTC. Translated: CAWSLTSSYNEQFF.

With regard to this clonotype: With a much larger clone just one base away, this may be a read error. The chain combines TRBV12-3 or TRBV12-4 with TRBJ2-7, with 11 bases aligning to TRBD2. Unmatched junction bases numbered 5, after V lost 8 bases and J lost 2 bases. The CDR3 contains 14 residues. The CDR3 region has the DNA TGTGCCAGCGGTCTTAGCGGGAGGGCCTACGAGCAGTACTTC. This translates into CASGLSGRAYEQYF.

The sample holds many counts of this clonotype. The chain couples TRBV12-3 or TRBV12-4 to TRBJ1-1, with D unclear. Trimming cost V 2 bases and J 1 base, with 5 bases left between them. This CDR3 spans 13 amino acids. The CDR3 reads CASSLNQNTEAFF. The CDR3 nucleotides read TGTGCCAGCAGTTTAAATCAGAACACTGAAGCTTTCTTT.

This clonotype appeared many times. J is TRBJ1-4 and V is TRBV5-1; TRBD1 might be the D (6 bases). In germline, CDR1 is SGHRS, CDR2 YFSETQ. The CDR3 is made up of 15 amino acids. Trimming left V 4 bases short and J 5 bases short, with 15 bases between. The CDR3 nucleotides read TGCGCCAGCAGCAACTCGGGACACCCCAATGAAAAACTGTTTTTT. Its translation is CASSNSGHPNEKLFF.

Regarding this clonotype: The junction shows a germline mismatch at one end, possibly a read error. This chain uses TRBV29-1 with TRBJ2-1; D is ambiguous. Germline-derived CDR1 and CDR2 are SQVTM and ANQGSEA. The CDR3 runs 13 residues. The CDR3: CSTATPSYNEQIF. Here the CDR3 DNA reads TGCAGCACCGCGACCCCCTCCTACAATGAGCAGATCTTC.

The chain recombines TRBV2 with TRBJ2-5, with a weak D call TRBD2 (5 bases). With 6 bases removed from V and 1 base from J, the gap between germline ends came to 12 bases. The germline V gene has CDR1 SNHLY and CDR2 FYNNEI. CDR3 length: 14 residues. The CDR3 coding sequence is TGTGCCAGCAGCAATGTCGGGGTCCAAGAGACCCAGTACTTC. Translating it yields CASSNVGVQETQYF.

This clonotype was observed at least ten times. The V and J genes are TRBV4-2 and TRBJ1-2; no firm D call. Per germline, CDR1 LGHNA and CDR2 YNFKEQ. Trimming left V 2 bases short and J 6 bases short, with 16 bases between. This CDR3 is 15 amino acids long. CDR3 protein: CASSQLPDPGNGYTF. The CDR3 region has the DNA TGTGCCAGCAGCCAACTTCCGGACCCTGGAAATGGCTACACCTTC.

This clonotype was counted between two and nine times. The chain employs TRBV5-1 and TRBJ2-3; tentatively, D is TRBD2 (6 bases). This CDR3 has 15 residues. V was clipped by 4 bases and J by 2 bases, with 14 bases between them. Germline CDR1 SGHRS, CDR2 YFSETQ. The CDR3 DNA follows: TGCGCCAGCAGCCCAAGTCCGGGAGCCACAGATACGCAGTATTTT. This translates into CASSPSPGATDTQYF. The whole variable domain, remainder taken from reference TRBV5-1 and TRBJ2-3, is KAGVTQTPRYLIKTRGQQVTLSCSPISGHRSVSWYQQTPGQGLQFLFEYFSETQRNKGNFPGRFSGRQFSNSRSEMNVSTLELGDSALYLCASSPSPGATDTQYFGPGTRLTVL.

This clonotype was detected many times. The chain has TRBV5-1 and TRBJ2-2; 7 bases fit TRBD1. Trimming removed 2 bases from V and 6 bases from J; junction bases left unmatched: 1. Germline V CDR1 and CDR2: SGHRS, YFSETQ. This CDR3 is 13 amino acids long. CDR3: CASSFGQAGELFF. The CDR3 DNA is TGCGCCAGCAGCTTCGGACAGGCCGGGGAGCTGTTTTTT.

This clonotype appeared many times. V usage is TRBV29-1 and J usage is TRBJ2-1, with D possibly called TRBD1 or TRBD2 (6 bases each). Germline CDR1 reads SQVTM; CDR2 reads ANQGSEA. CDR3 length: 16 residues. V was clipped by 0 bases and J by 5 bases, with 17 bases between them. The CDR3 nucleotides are TGCAGCGTTGAAGATAGTGGGGGGCCGAGGAACAATGAGCAGTTCTTC. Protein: CSVEDSGGPRNNEQFF.

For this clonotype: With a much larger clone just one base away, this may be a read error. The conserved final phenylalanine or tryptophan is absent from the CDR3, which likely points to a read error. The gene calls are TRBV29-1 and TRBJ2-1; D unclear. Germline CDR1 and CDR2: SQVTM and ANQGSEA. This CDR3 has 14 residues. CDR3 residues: CSVVGSSSYSEQFL. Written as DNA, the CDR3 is TGCAGCGTTGTCGGTTCCTCCTCCTACAGTGAGCAGTTCCTC.

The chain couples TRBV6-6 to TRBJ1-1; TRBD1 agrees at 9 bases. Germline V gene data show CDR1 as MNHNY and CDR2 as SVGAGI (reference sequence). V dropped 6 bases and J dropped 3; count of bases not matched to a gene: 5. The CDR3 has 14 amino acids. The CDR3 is CASRPGTGHTEAFF. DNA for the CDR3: TGTGCCAGCAGGCCCGGGACAGGGCACACTGAAGCTTTCTTT.

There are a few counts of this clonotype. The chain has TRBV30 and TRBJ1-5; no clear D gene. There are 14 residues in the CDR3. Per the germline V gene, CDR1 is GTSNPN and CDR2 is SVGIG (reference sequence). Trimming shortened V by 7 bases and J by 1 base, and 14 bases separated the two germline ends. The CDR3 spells CALQRKESNQPQHF. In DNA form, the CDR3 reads TGTGCCTTACAACGGAAGGAGAGCAATCAGCCCCAGCATTTT.

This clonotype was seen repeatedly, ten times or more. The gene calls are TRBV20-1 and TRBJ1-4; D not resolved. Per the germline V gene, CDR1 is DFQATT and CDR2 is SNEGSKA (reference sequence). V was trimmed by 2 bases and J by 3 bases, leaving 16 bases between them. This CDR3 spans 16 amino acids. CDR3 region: CSARILDGGANEKLFF. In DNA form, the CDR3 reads TGCAGTGCTAGAATTTTGGACGGCGGGGCTAATGAAAAACTGTTTTTT.

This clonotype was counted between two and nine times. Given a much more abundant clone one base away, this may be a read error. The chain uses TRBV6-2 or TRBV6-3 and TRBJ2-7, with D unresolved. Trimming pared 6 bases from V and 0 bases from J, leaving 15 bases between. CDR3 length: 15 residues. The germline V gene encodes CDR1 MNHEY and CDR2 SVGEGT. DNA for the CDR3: TGTGCCAGCAGAACCGGACCAGCCGGCTCCTACGAGCAGTACTTC. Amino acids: CASRTGPAGSYEQYF.